This T cell receptor beta chain was identified in a study of cytotoxic CD8 clonotypes in ibrutinib-treated CLL. Germline-derived CDR1 and CDR2 are SGHRS and YFSETQ. This CDR3 is 16 amino acids long. V shed 3 bases and J 6 bases; nucleotides not matched to a gene: 8. Sequenced by immunoSEQ multiplex PCR; TCRdb stores in-frame clones only, minus some. The table has 200,000 to 250,000 clones, more than 65% seen once. Sequencing used PBMCs, obtained after 12 months of ibrutinib treatment. This TCR was recovered from a human donor with chronic lymphocytic leukemia. The J gene is TRBJ1-6, the V gene TRBV5-1, with TRBD1 identical over 8 bases. In DNA form, the CDR3 reads TGCGCCAGCAGCTATTTGACAGGGGTAGGTAATTCACCCCTCCACTTT. It yields the protein CASSYLTGVGNSPLHF.